Shown below are 29 T cell receptor beta chains from a single sample sequenced in a study of T cells in Graves' hyperthyroidism and ophthalmopathy. The investigators amplified TCR beta CDR3 regions from RNA transcripts. The TCR CDR3 was amplified in a first-round RT-PCR using the HTBI primer set. TCRdb fed the multiplex PCR reads into MiXCR, producing one record per CDR3 protein. The sample yields about 710,000 distinct CDR3 sequences, around 17% seen once. The sample consisted of blood. The receptors originated from a man between 18 and 29 years old with Graves' hyperthyroidism.

This clonotype was picked up many times. The J gene is TRBJ2-7, the V gene TRBV6-1; possible D gene TRBD2, 6 bases. CDR3 length equals 18 residues. CDR1 and CDR2 from the germline V gene are MNHNS and SASEGT. V lost 7 bases, J lost 0 bases, and 25 bases lay in between. The CDR3 DNA is TGTGCCAGCACCCTCAGTGGGCCTCTAGCGCTGAGCTCCTACGAGCAGTACTTC. Protein: CASTLSGPLALSSYEQYF.

The chain employs TRBV5-1 and TRBJ2-3, with unresolved D. The V end lost 3 bases, the J end lost 0 bases, and 11 bases lay between the germline ends. This CDR3 contains 15 residues. Germline V gives CDR1 SGHRS, CDR2 YFSETQ. The CDR3 here is CASSSYQTSTDTQYF. Here the CDR3 DNA reads TGCGCCAGCAGCTCGTATCAGACTAGCACAGATACGCAGTATTTT.

The CDR3 nucleotides read TGTGCCAGCAGCCAAGATGGACTAGTCAGGCATGAGCAGTTCTTC. Translated: CASSQDGLVRHEQFF. The rearrangement uses TRBV3-1 and TRBJ2-1; 7 nucleotides align to TRBD2. The trim removed 0 bases at V and 8 bases at J, leaving 7 bases unmatched. The CDR3 extends over 15 amino acids. In germline, CDR1 is LGHDT, CDR2 YNNKEL (reference sequence).

This clonotype was observed at least ten times. The V gene is TRBV20-1, the J gene TRBJ2-1; 8 nucleotides align to TRBD2. The CDR3 has 14 residues. CDR1 and CDR2 (germline): DFQATT, SNEGSKA (reference sequence). Trimming at V came to 2 bases and at J to 8 bases, leaving 8 bases not matched to a gene. In nucleotides, the CDR3 is TGCAGTGCTAGATCCAGCGGGAGTTTCCATGAGCAGTTCTTC. Residues: CSARSSGSFHEQFF.

This clonotype was recorded many times. The chain employs TRBV2 and TRBJ1-1; 8 bases map to TRBD1. Trimming at V came to 7 bases and at J to 4 bases, leaving 5 bases not matched to a gene. This CDR3 contains 13 residues. Germline loops: CDR1 SNHLY, CDR2 FYNNEI. As DNA, the CDR3 is TGTGCCAGCACGGACAGGGCGGTCACTGAAGCTTTCTTT. Translation gives CASTDRAVTEAFF.

This clonotype was found a few times. The CDR3 loop reads CASSYLGGLSYEQYF. The DNA of the CDR3 is TGTGCCAGCAGTTACCTAGGGGGACTCTCCTACGAGCAGTACTTC. The V and J genes are TRBV6-5 and TRBJ2-7; either TRBD1 or TRBD2 may fit D (6 bases each). Trimming removed 2 bases from V and 0 bases from J, with 11 bases in between. The CDR3 contains 15 residues. Germline-derived CDR1 and CDR2 are MNHEY and SVGAGI.

The chain is built from TRBV11-2 and TRBJ2-2; TRBD2 agrees at 12 bases. There are 18 residues in the CDR3. The germline CDR1 and CDR2 sequences are SGHAT and FQNNGV. Trimming cost V 2 bases and J 5 bases; bases outside gene matches: 9. The CDR3 sequence is CASSLTTWGTSGTGELFF. Written as DNA, the CDR3 is TGTGCCAGCAGCTTAACTACGTGGGGGACTAGCGGGACCGGGGAGCTGTTTTTT.

This clonotype has ten or more counts. This rearrangement joins TRBV28 to TRBJ2-7; TRBD1 or TRBD2 may be the D gene (7 bases each). Germline CDR1 MDHEN, CDR2 SYDVKM. Between the trimmed V and J ends, which lost 5 bases and 1 base, there was a span of 18 bases. The CDR3 has 16 residues. CDR3 DNA: TGTGCCAGCAGTCTCCAACCAGGGGGGGGGTCCTACGAGCAGTACTTC. Protein product: CASSLQPGGGSYEQYF.

This clonotype has only a few counts. The chain uses TRBV3-1 and TRBJ2-1; TRBD2 agrees at 7 bases. The CDR3 loop spans 16 amino acids. Germline-derived CDR1 and CDR2 are LGHDT and YNNKEL (reference sequence). V lost 3 bases and J lost 3; bases outside the gene matches: 8. CDR3 loop: CASSQLGGRNYNEQFF. The CDR3 region has the DNA TGTGCCAGCAGCCAGCTGGGCGGGAGAAACTACAATGAGCAGTTCTTC.

This chain links TRBV28 with TRBJ2-3, with TRBD2 matching 15 bases. Per the germline V gene, CDR1 is MDHEN and CDR2 is SYDVKM. V trimming: 5 bases; J trimming: 3 bases; junction bases outside the gene matches: 12. The CDR3 is 19 amino acids. The CDR3 DNA is TGTGCCAGCAGTGCTGGGATCGGACTAGCGGGAGGGCCGACAGATACGCAGTATTTT. Translation gives CASSAGIGLAGGPTDTQYF. Full variable domain (missing parts from reference TRBV28 and TRBJ2-3): DVKVTQSSRYLVKRTGEKVFLECVQDMDHENMFWYRQDPGLGLRLIYFSYDVKMKEKGDIPEGYSVSREKKERFSLILESASTNQTSMYLCASSAGIGLAGGPTDTQYFGPGTRLTVL.

Here the CDR3 DNA reads TGTGCCAGCAGCGACCGGGACAGGGGACCCACCGGGGAGCTGTTTTTT. It translates to CASSDRDRGPTGELFF. V usage is TRBV9 and J usage is TRBJ2-2; 10 bases align to TRBD1. Germline V gene lookup returns CDR1 SGDLS and CDR2 YYNGEE. This CDR3 region has 16 residues. J was trimmed by 4 bases and V by 3 bases; bases with no gene match: 6.

J is TRBJ2-3 and V is TRBV5-1; D may be TRBD2 (6 bases). Trimming pared 2 bases from V and 4 bases from J, leaving 8 bases between. The germline gives CDR1 SGHRS, CDR2 YFSETQ. The CDR3 contains 13 residues. CDR3 protein: CASSFREPDTQYF. The CDR3 bases are TGCGCCAGCAGCTTCCGGGAGCCAGATACGCAGTATTTT.

This clonotype was seen more than once but under ten times. The rearrangement links TRBV6-1 to TRBJ1-3; D not certain. The germline V gene encodes CDR1 MNHNS and CDR2 SASEGT. The CDR3 is 17 residues long. Trimming pared 6 bases from V and 0 bases from J, leaving 18 bases between. The chain's CDR3 is CASSSFFIAFSGNTIYF. The CDR3 DNA sequence: TGTGCCAGCAGCTCTTTTTTTATTGCGTTCTCTGGAAACACCATATATTTT.

There are many counts of this clonotype. The genes are TRBV28 and TRBJ1-3; D possibly corresponds to TRBD1 (5 bases). Germline values: CDR1 MDHEN, CDR2 SYDVKM. The CDR3 runs to 17 residues. V lost 4 bases to trimming and J lost 0 bases, with 16 bases between them. The CDR3, as DNA: TGTGCCAGCAGTTGGTTCATCTGGGGCCGCTCTGGAAACACCATATATTTT. Translated: CASSWFIWGRSGNTIYF.

The V and J genes are TRBV6-2 or TRBV6-3 and TRBJ1-5, with D tentatively TRBD1 (5 bases). Trimming removed 6 bases from V and 4 bases from J, with 13 bases in between. Germline CDR1 and CDR2: MNHEY and SVGEGT. This CDR3 has 14 amino acids. CDR3 amino acids: CASRREGWNQPQHF. DNA for the CDR3: TGTGCCAGCAGACGGGAGGGGTGGAATCAGCCCCAGCATTTT.

This clonotype was seen at least ten times. The chain combines TRBV11-2 with TRBJ2-7; D not certain. Germline CDR1 is SGHAT and CDR2 is FQNNGV. CDR3 size: 14 residues. Trimming removed 5 bases at V and 2 bases at J, with 13 bases between. CDR3 sequence (DNA): TGTGCCAGCAGCCCAGCACCGGTTCCCTACGAGCAGTACTTC. It specifies CASSPAPVPYEQYF.

This chain joins TRBV7-2 and TRBJ2-6; 8 nucleotides line up with TRBD1. The germline CDR1 and CDR2 sequences are SGHTA and FQGNSA. Losses at the gene ends were 6 bases for V and 1 base for J; bases not matched to a gene: 8. The CDR3 has 17 amino acids. The CDR3 loop is CASRQNRGESGANVLTF. In DNA, the CDR3 is TGTGCCAGCAGACAAAACAGGGGGGAATCTGGGGCCAACGTCCTGACTTTC.

This clonotype was counted a few times. J is TRBJ1-2 and V is TRBV4-1; tentative D call: TRBD1 (5 bases). This CDR3 has 15 amino acids. Germline CDR1 MGHRA, CDR2 YSYEKL. V dropped 4 bases and J dropped 4 bases, with 16 bases sitting between them. The CDR3 sequence: CASSPYRDRVYGYTF. CDR3 DNA: TGCGCCAGCAGCCCGTACCGGGACCGAGTCTATGGCTACACCTTC.

The chain has TRBV5-6 and TRBJ2-7; D is unresolved. V lost 0 bases to trimming and J lost 11 bases, with 15 bases between them. The CDR3 spans 13 residues. Germline V gene sequence: CDR1 SGHDT, CDR2 YYEEEE. CDR3 region: CASSLASSGKEYF. DNA of the CDR3: TGTGCCAGCAGCTTGGCCTCATCGGGTAAGGAGTACTTC.

This clonotype was counted between two and nine times. The V call is TRBV20-1, the J call TRBJ2-3; the D is unclear. The V and J ends lost 6 bases and 0 bases respectively, with 13 bases between them. CDR3 length equals 14 residues. CDR1 DFQATT and CDR2 SNEGSKA come from the germline V gene (reference sequence). The CDR3 DNA is TGCAGTGCGATGGGTGGTTGGAGCACAGATACGCAGTATTTT. Encoded protein: CSAMGGWSTDTQYF.

There are many counts of this clonotype. The CDR3 DNA sequence: TGTGCCAGCAGTTTGCCTCCGGACAGGGCCCACTACAATGAGCAGTTCTTC. Its protein product is CASSLPPDRAHYNEQFF. The chain employs TRBV28 and TRBJ2-1; 8 bases fit TRBD1. Losses at the gene ends were 3 bases for V and 3 bases for J; bases not matched to a gene: 10. The germline V gene encodes CDR1 MDHEN and CDR2 SYDVKM. There are 17 residues in the CDR3. The full variable domain, in which reference TRBV28 and TRBJ2-1 provide the parts outside the CDR3, is DVKVTQSSRYLVKRTGEKVFLECVQDMDHENMFWYRQDPGLGLRLIYFSYDVKMKEKGDIPEGYSVSREKKERFSLILESASTNQTSMYLCASSLPPDRAHYNEQFFGPGTRLTVL.

This clonotype was seen more than once but under ten times. This rearrangement joins TRBV7-2 to TRBJ2-3; D might be TRBD2 (6 bases). Trimming cost V 0 bases and J 6 bases, with 13 bases left between them. The CDR3 length is 15 residues. Germline CDR1 and CDR2: SGHTA and FQGNSA. Here the CDR3 DNA reads TGTGCCAGCAGCTTAGCAGCGGGTGCGCAGGATACGCAGTATTTT. Translating it yields CASSLAAGAQDTQYF.

This clonotype came up many times. V gene TRBV6-5 combines with J gene TRBJ2-1; possibly TRBD2 for D (5 bases). The germline V gene has CDR1 MNHEY and CDR2 SVGAGI. The CDR3 totals 14 residues. V dropped 6 bases and J dropped 5 bases, with 14 bases sitting between them. DNA of the CDR3: TGTGCCAGCAGGTTAACCGGACTCAACAATGAGCAGTTCTTC. Translated: CASRLTGLNNEQFF.

This sequence joins TRBV14 and TRBJ2-1, with 12 bases aligning to TRBD2. The CDR3 covers 16 residues. V shed 6 bases and J 2 bases; nucleotides not matched to a gene: 5. Germline loops: CDR1 SGHDN, CDR2 FVKESK. In DNA form, the CDR3 reads TGTGCCAGCAGATTGACTAGCGGGAGCGCCTACAATGAGCAGTTCTTC. Translated, it gives CASRLTSGSAYNEQFF.

This clonotype was seen a few times. The chain's CDR3 is CSGGNSGLAVDEQFF. The CDR3 nucleotides read TGCAGCGGTGGGAATAGCGGCCTAGCGGTGGATGAGCAGTTCTTC. The chain employs TRBV29-1 and TRBJ2-1; TRBD2 matches 7 bases. There are 15 residues in the CDR3. Germline CDR1 SQVTM, CDR2 ANQGSEA. Trimming took 7 bases from V and 8 from J; bases not matched to a gene: 17.

The gene calls are TRBV20-1 and TRBJ1-5, with D unresolved. The CDR3 spans 14 residues. In germline, CDR1 is DFQATT, CDR2 SNEGSKA (reference sequence). V lost 3 bases to trimming and J lost 2 bases, with 11 bases between them. The CDR3 DNA sequence: TGCAGTGCTAGCGCTGGGGTTGGCAATCAGCCCCAGCATTTT. Its protein product is CSASAGVGNQPQHF.

This clonotype occurred many times. This chain joins TRBV6-1 and TRBJ2-5; possible D gene TRBD1, 6 bases. Germline assignment: CDR1 MNHNS and CDR2 SASEGT. This CDR3 has 14 residues. Trimming took 5 bases from V and 4 from J, leaving 14 bases between them. CDR3 nucleotide sequence: TGTGCCAGCAGTTTAGTGGGGGCAGGAGAGACCCAGTACTTC. Residues: CASSLVGAGETQYF.

This clonotype was observed at least ten times. The rearrangement uses TRBV2 and TRBJ1-1, with 7 bases aligning to TRBD1. The CDR3 contains 12 residues. Trimming cost V 6 bases and J 7 bases; bases outside gene matches: 5. Germline lookup yields CDR1 SNHLY and CDR2 FYNNEI. As DNA, the CDR3 is TGTGCCAGCAGCCCGACAGGGTGTGAAGCTTTCTTT. Residues: CASSPTGCEAFF.

A few counts support this clonotype. This chain uses TRBV4-2 with TRBJ1-1; 10 bases agree with TRBD1. J lost 6 bases, V lost 2 bases, and 6 bases had no gene match. This CDR3 is built from 15 residues. Looked up from germline, CDR1 is LGHNA and CDR2 is YNFKEQ. DNA for the CDR3: TGTGCCAGCAGCCAAAGACAGGGGGCGAGCGCTGAAGCTTTCTTT. It specifies CASSQRQGASAEAFF.